One and the same sample provided the 9 T cell receptor beta chains below, sequenced in a study of radiotherapy plus CTLA-4 blockade in lung cancer. Profiled with immunoSEQ multiplex PCR; TCRdb holds only in-frame clones, not every one. The profile covers tens of thousands of clones, with around 79% appearing a single time and around 8% taken by the ten largest. Source: peripheral blood, taken from a patient treated with radiotherapy plus ipilimumab. These receptors came from a human donor with non-small cell lung cancer who had stable disease on radiotherapy plus ipilimumab.

The chain joins TRBV5-1 to TRBJ2-5, with 11 nucleotides matching TRBD2. Germline trimming cut 4 bases from V and 4 bases from J; bases unmatched to any gene: 6. CDR3 length: 15 amino acids. Germline lookup yields CDR1 SGHRS and CDR2 YFSETQ. The CDR3 here is CASSQTSGAIETQYF. In nucleotides, the CDR3 is TGCGCCAGCAGCCAGACTAGCGGGGCCATAGAGACCCAGTACTTC.

The rearrangement links TRBV5-4 to TRBJ1-2, with 8 nucleotides matching TRBD1. Looked up from germline, CDR1 is SGHNT and CDR2 is YYREEE (reference sequence). The V and J ends lost 4 bases and 8 bases, in that order; junction bases with no gene match: 4. CDR3 size: 12 residues. The CDR3 here is CASSLQGDGYTF. CDR3 DNA sequence: TGTGCCAGCAGCCTACAGGGGGACGGCTACACCTTC.

This sequence joins TRBV9 and TRBJ1-1; D not certain. Germline V lookup: CDR1 SGDLS, CDR2 YYNGEE. V was trimmed by 7 bases and J by 3 bases, leaving 13 bases between them. There are 13 residues in the CDR3. The CDR3 loop is CASGQLSDTEAFF. The CDR3 DNA is TGTGCCAGCGGGCAACTCTCGGACACTGAAGCTTTCTTT.

The CDR3 loop reads CASSSGGEETQYF. The CDR3 DNA is TGCGCCAGCAGCTCCGGGGGGGAAGAGACCCAGTACTTC. The chain combines TRBV5-1 with TRBJ2-5, with TRBD2 identical over 8 bases. The CDR3 extends over 13 amino acids. The junction had 1 base not matched to a gene; V was cut back by 3 bases and J by 3 bases. Germline lookup yields CDR1 SGHRS and CDR2 YFSETQ.

CDR3 amino acids: CASSPSRVGELFF. The DNA of the CDR3 is TGTGCCAGCAGCCCGAGCAGGGTCGGGGAGCTGTTTTTT. This sequence joins TRBV7-9 and TRBJ2-2, with D tentatively TRBD1 (5 bases). This CDR3 spans 13 amino acids. Germline V gene data show CDR1 as SEHNR and CDR2 as FQNEAQ (reference sequence). With 5 bases removed from V and 7 bases from J, the gap between germline ends came to 11 bases.

This clone was counted only a few times. The chain carries TRBV7-9 and TRBJ2-7; D is ambiguous. The CDR3 has 13 amino acids. Per the germline V gene, CDR1 is SEHNR and CDR2 is FQNEAQ (reference sequence). The V end was cut by 3 bases, the J end by 3 bases, with 9 bases between. The CDR3 is CASSLVVSYEQYF. DNA for the CDR3: TGTGCCAGCAGCTTGGTTGTGAGCTACGAGCAGTACTTC.

V gene TRBV6-5 combines with J gene TRBJ2-1, with D possibly TRBD2 on 5 matching bases. Germline CDR1 is MNHEY and CDR2 is SVGAGI. The CDR3 has 15 amino acids. V was cut by 2 bases and J by 3 bases, with 11 bases left in between. As DNA, the CDR3 is TGTGCCAGCAGTTACCGGGGTGCGAACTACAATGAGCAGTTCTTC. Translation: CASSYRGANYNEQFF.

The V call is TRBV2, the J call TRBJ1-2; D unresolved. CDR1 is SNHLY and CDR2 is FYNNEI in the germline V gene. The CDR3 extends over 11 amino acids. With 7 bases removed from V and 4 bases from J, the gap between germline ends came to 7 bases. The chain's CDR3 is CASTDIYGYTF. The CDR3 bases are TGTGCCAGCACCGACATCTATGGCTACACCTTC.

This chain joins TRBV27 and TRBJ2-1; the match to TRBD2 covers 8 bases. Looked up from germline, CDR1 is MNHEY and CDR2 is SMNVEV (reference sequence). V dropped 3 bases and J dropped 5; count of bases not matched to a gene: 9. This CDR3 has 16 residues. The CDR3 loop is CASSLPPGLGDNEQFF. The CDR3 DNA follows: TGTGCCAGCAGTTTGCCCCCGGGACTAGGAGACAATGAGCAGTTCTTC.